This section outlines one T cell receptor beta chain sequence together with its context. This entry comes from a study of blood T cell repertoires in COVID-19. With 6 bases removed from V and 4 bases from J, the gap between germline ends came to 12 bases. The CDR3 runs to 13 residues. Germline values: CDR1 LNHDA, CDR2 SQIVND (reference sequence). The assay was immunoSEQ multiplex PCR, and TCRdb's table has in-frame clones only and misses some. The data contain around 200,000 clones, around 85% of them seen just once; the ten biggest clones take up more than 5%. The origin of this receptor is a man in his forties who had recovered from COVID-19. The rearrangement uses TRBV19 and TRBJ1-2, with D unclear. The sequencing input was PBMCs or T cells enriched from blood (not recorded which). The CDR3 nucleotides read TGTGCCAGTAGGGTACCGGGATCCTATGGCTACACCTTC. Its translation is CASRVPGSYGYTF. Looking up the rest from reference TRBV19 and TRBJ1-2 gives the full variable domain: DGGITQSPKYLFRKEGQNVTLSCEQNLNHDAMYWYRQDPGQGLRLIYYSQIVNDFQKGDIAEGYSVSREKKESFPLTVTSAQKNPTAFYLCASRVPGSYGYTFGSGTRLTVV.